This TCR beta chain derives from a study of regulatory T cells in long-lasting Graves disease (dated by TCRdb to about 2021). Notes on the research overall: Patients with newly diagnosed Graves' disease had been on antithyroid drugs for under 3 months. Persistent Graves' disease patients were compared with newly diagnosed Graves' disease patients by peripheral blood TCR sequencing and RNA sequencing. The study took place in China and was registered as a clinical trial. A total of about 35 samples underwent TCR sequencing: around 13 from persistent and roughly 20 from newly diagnosed Graves' disease patients.

Results the study describes overall, beyond this receptor: The authors noted that the small sample size was a limitation that may lower accuracy. Compared with newly diagnosed patients, persistent Graves' disease patients had lower TCR Shannon entropy and fewer highly expanded clones, which suggests clonal expansion. Preferential use of TRBV28, TRBJ1-2 and TRBJ2-5 was observed in persistent disease, whereas TRBV20-1 and TRBJ2-1 were favored in newly diagnosed disease. Sequencing and analysis were restricted to the TCR beta chain. A larger number of public clonotypes was shared among persistent patients (fewer than 3,000) than among newly diagnosed patients (around 970). Only peripheral blood was studied, because thyroid tissue, the primary lesion, was inaccessible.

CDR1 is given as LGHNA and CDR2 as YSLEER, both from the germline V gene. The CDR3 runs 15 residues from the cysteine to the phenylalanine. Only the CDR3 portion is preserved as DNA: 45 bases, with reading frame beginning at the first base. The junction shows trimming of 0 bases on V and 8 bases on J, plus 16 bases between the germline ends. This clonotype occurred a few times. The clone's antigen remains unknown. No base-level quality is on record; no much larger clone is a single base apart. The time point label for this specimen denotes: newly diagnosed GD, antithyroid drugs for less than 3 months. RNA was extracted from PBMCs in TRIzol for both TCR sequencing and RNA sequencing. The diagnosis of Graves' disease followed American Thyroid Association guidelines. Recruitment of patients was carried out at an endocrinology department in Xi'an, China. Each patient gave 8.5 to 9.5 milliliters of peripheral blood, collected in an EDTA anticoagulant tube. PBMCs were isolated by Ficoll Paque Plus density gradient separation without further T cell sorting. An Agilent 2100 Bioanalyzer and agarose gel were used to check RNA quality, while a NanoDrop 2000 measured RNA concentration.

To prepare the library, multiplex PCR was applied. Sequencing instrument: Illumina HiSeq 4000. CDR3 regions were amplified by Arm-PCR with iRepertoire HTBI primers to construct TCR beta libraries. Before sequencing, the PCR products underwent gel purification. On the study's bioinformatics: A total of 62 TRBV and some 15 TRBJ segments were identified across samples and were used for gene usage analysis of CDR3 amino acid clonotypes. COPE and FqMerger were used to merge the filtered high-quality paired reads into contigs. BLAST was used to align contigs to IMGT TRBV, TRBD and TRBJ reference genes, and CDR3 was defined according to IMGT. Highly expanded clones were defined as clonotypes with a frequency above 0.1%. Shannon entropy was used to measure repertoire diversity, and the Gini coefficient was used to measure V-J evenness. Clonotypes shared by more than one individual were considered public. TCRdb applied fastp at Q25 and MiXCR to the public reads, then kept only in-frame beta chains. Entries are consolidated by CDR3 protein sequence, retaining the most common genes and DNA. The authors' filters were not applied to this entry. For this sample there are about 430,000 distinct CDR3 sequences; about 15% appear just once. The top ten hold about 8.3% of the sample.

In addition, the sample was reused for a study of T cells in Graves' hyperthyroidism and ophthalmopathy. Reported in the second study: Stable Graves' hyperthyroidism was defined as the absence of progression to ophthalmopathy over 18 months of follow-up. Hyperthyroidism patients were newly diagnosed, with disease duration under 2 months, and aged 18 to 65 years. Any patient with an uncontrolled infection, another autoimmune disease, pregnancy or lactation was excluded. Diagnoses relied on clinical symptoms, serum thyroxine and TRAb, thyroid ultrasound and orbital computed tomography. A first-round RT-PCR of the TCR CDR3 used the HTBI primer set with the Qiagen OneStep RT-PCR kit. Most expanded thyroid clonotypes (frequency above 0.001) were also detected in blood, a finding suggesting that blood repertoires may reflect thyroid immune responses. Ophthalmopathy was separated from stable hyperthyroidism by a 13 V-J signature model, with around 88% sensitivity and about 81% specificity obtained in cross-validation and 80%/75% obtained in testing. During validation, the model predicted progression to ophthalmopathy a median of approximately 6 months ahead of onset, with 70.59% sensitivity and less than 85% specificity. To identify TCR V-J signatures that set the groups apart, the researchers used a discovery cohort of approximately 98 patients, made up of under 50 with Graves' ophthalmopathy and about 60 with stable Graves' hyperthyroidism. Whether ophthalmopathy could be predicted prospectively was tested in an independent validation cohort made up of 18 to 20 hyperthyroidism patients plus 17 patients who later progressed to ophthalmopathy. For training and testing, the 100 or so patients in the discovery cohort were randomly divided in a 7:3 ratio. The study also compared thyroid tissue and blood T-cell repertoires from five or six Graves' hyperthyroidism patients. After sampling, hyperthyroidism patients received methimazole starting at 30 mg daily, and ophthalmopathy patients received high-dose intravenous methylprednisolone. Libraries were constructed in a second round of multiplex PCR, after which size selection and purification were performed. Paired-end sequencing of the libraries was performed with 100 bp reads on an Illumina HiSeq2000. Raw data were processed with SOAPnuke, discarding reads with adapters, uncalled bases, mean Phred below 15, or no exact constant-primer or identifier match. COPE v1.2.5 was used to merge the high-quality paired reads, and each unique nucleotide sequence was defined as a clonotype. MiTCR v1.1 was used to align the clonotypes against IMGT TRBV, TRBD and TRBJ reference segments. Only V-J combinations with frequency above 0.0001, covering approximately 99% of repertoires, were analysed. The TCS score was defined as the ratio of F50 (clonal expansion) to E x V (chaos), calculated using BLOSUM62-based TCRdist between CDR3 peptides within each V-J. Welch's t-statistics and random forest reduced roughly 530 V-J features to 13, which were used in a naive Bayes classifier (R e1071). Sample size was not statistically predetermined, and investigators were not blinded to group allocation. TCR Vbeta CDR3 sequencing of approximately 140 peripheral blood samples (43 ophthalmopathy, 75 to 80 hyperthyroidism and approximately 17 progressor patients) is reported in the paper.

The sequence links TRBV4-3 to TRBJ1-2; TRBD1 could be the D gene, as 6 bases match. The clonotype comes from a woman aged 40 to 50 with Graves disease. Donor details come from another sample of the same person, matched by shared clones. The material sequenced was peripheral blood mononuclear cells (PBMCs), taken at new diagnosis, from a patient treated with antithyroid drugs. The CDR3 region has the sequence CASSQEARGVRGYTF. The DNA sequence is TGCGCCAGCAGCCAAGAGGCGAGGGGGGTTAGGGGCTACACCTTC.